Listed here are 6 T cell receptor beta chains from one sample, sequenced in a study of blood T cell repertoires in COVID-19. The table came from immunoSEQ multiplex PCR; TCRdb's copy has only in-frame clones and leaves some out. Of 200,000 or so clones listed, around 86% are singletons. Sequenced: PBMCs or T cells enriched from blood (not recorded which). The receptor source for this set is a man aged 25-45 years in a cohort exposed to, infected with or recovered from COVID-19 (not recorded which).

The CDR3 nucleotides are TGTGCCAGTAGTAGGCCCGGACAGGGGGCGGACGAGCAGTACTTC. This translates into CASSRPGQGADEQYF. This chain uses TRBV19 with TRBJ2-7; 11 bases map to TRBD1. The J segment lost 5 bases and the V segment lost 4 bases, leaving 7 bases of the junction unmatched. Germline V lookup: CDR1 LNHDA, CDR2 SQIVND (reference sequence). The CDR3 length is 15 residues.

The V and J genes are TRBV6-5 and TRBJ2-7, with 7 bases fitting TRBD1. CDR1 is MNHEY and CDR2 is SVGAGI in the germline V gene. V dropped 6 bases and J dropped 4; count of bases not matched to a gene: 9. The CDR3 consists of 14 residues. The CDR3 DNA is TGTGCCAGCAGAATACCAGGGGGTTCTTACGAGCAGTACTTC. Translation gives CASRIPGGSYEQYF.

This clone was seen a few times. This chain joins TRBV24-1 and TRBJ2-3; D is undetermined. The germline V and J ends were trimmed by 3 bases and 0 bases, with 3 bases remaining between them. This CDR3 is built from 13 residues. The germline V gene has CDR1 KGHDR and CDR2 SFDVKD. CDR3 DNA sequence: TGTGCCACCAGTGATATAAGCACAGATACGCAGTATTTT. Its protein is CATSDISTDTQYF.

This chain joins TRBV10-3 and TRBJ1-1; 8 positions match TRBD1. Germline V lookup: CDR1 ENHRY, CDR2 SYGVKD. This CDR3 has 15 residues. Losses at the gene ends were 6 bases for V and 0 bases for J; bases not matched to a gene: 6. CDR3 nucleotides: TGTGCCATCAGCGGCCGGACAGGGATGAACACTGAAGCTTTCTTT. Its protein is CAISGRTGMNTEAFF.

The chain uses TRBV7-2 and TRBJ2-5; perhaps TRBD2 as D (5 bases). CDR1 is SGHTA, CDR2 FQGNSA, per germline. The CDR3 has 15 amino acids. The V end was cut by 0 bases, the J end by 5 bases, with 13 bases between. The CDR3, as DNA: TGTGCCAGCAGCTTAGCGCGGGCTTCAGCTGAGACCCAGTACTTC. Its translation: CASSLARASAETQYF.

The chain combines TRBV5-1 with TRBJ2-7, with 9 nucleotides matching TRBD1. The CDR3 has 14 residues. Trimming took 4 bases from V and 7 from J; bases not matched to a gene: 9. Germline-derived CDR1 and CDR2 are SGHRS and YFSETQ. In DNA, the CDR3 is TGCGCCAGCAGCCCTAGACAGGGGGATTGGGAGCAGTACTTC. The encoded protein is CASSPRQGDWEQYF.